This T cell receptor beta chain is drawn from a study of T-cell reconstitution after alpha-beta-depleted transplantation in children (dated by TCRdb to the mid-2010s). Describing the broader study: Using TCR repertoire profiling, the study quantitatively followed how T-cell immune reconstitution unfolded in children after TCRalphabeta/CD19-depleted allogeneic hematopoietic cell transplantation.

General study outcomes and caveats: Hyperexpanded clone frequencies declined over subsequent months; after one year, T-cell counts and TCRbeta diversity were mostly attributed to newly produced T cells. In some patients, the high TCRbeta diversity seen at day 60 was put down to recipient T cells and intrathymic progenitors that had survived conditioning. Apparently early alphabetaT-cell count recovery about two months after transplant reportedly relied on only several hundred rapidly expanded clones derived from non-depleted graft cells.

The treatment or condition label here, explained by the study, means: allogeneic hematopoietic cell transplantation with graft depleted of TCRalphabeta T cells and CD19 B cells. The children who served as transplant recipients had been given grafts of TCRalphabeta/CD19-depleted allogeneic hematopoietic cells. This clonotype showed up many times. Which antigen it targets is not known. No clone much larger than this one lies a single base away; base qualities are absent. The library was prepared using PCR. The listed sequencing device is Illumina HiSeq 2500. TCR libraries were prepared with molecular barcoding, using unique molecular identifiers to normalize TCRbeta repertoire quantification. The public sequencing data were trimmed at Q25 with fastp and processed into clonotypes with MiXCR by TCRdb, which kept only in-frame beta chains. Under each unique CDR3 protein, matching rows form one entry showing the most common genes and DNA. This sample holds nearly 250,000 distinct CDR3 sequences; roughly 8.2% were observed only once. Together, the top ten hold 5% to 8% of the sample.

A distance of 4 bases separates the germline ends of V and J, which lose 1 base and 1 base respectively. The CDR3 contains 13 residues, cysteine and phenylalanine counted. Here the CDR3 DNA is all that survives: 39 bases in frame from base 1. CDR1 and CDR2, looked up from the germline V gene, are MNHEY and SVGEGT. Here the sequenced sample was PBMCs, mostly from graft donor cells, taken 180 days after TCRalphabeta/CD19-depleted stem cell transplant. The chain links TRBV6-2 or TRBV6-3 with TRBJ2-5, with no confidently assigned D gene. The TCR sequence derives from a male patient aged 10-17 years who had a stem cell transplant for acute lymphoblastic leukemia, so the T cells may come from the graft donor. The nucleotide sequence reads TGTGCCAGCAGTTACTTAGCCCAAGAGACCCAGTACTTC. Its coded protein is CASSYLAQETQYF.